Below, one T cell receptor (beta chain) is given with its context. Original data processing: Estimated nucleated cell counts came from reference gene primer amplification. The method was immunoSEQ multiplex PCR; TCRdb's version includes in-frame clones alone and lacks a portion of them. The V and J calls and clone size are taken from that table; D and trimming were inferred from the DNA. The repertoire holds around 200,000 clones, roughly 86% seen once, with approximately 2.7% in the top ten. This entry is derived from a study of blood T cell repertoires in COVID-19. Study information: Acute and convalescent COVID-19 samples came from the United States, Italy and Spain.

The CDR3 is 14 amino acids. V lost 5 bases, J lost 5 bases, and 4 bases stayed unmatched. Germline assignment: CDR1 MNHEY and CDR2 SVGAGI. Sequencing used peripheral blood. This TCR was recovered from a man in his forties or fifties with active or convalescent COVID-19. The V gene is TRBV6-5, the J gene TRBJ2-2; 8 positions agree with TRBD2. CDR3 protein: CASSRGGLTGELFF. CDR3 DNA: TGTGCCAGCAGTCGGGGGGGCCTTACCGGGGAGCTGTTTTTT.